This is a list of T cell receptor beta chains from one sample in a study of graft-versus-host responses after intestinal transplantation. Method: immunoSEQ multiplex PCR; TCRdb's copy keeps in-frame clones and lacks some. In the table there are fewer than 95,000 clones, 90% to 95% of which are singletons. These receptors' targets are unknown. The sample here was unstimulated CD8+ T cells sorted from spleen or lymph node cells, taken before intestinal transplant. These receptors all stem from a human donor who received an intestinal transplant. CDR3s include the opening cysteine and the closing phenylalanine or tryptophan. The D gene is left open where the match is weak.

d_call	v_call	j_call	cdr3_nt	cdr3_aa
TRBD2	TRBV27	TRBJ2-3	TGTGCCAGCAGTTTACATCCGGGACTAGCGGGTTCAGATACGCAGTATTTT	CASSLHPGLAGSDTQYF
TRBD2	TRBV2	TRBJ2-7	TGTGCCAGCAGTGAAGTTCTAGCGGAGCGCTACGAGCAGTACTTC	CASSEVLAERYEQYF
-	TRBV7-8	TRBJ1-1	TGTGCCAGCAGCTTAGTAAGGGAGAGTAAAACGGCTTTCTTT	CASSLVRESKTAFF
-	TRBV18	TRBJ2-3	TGTGCCAGCTCACCGGCTGCTGGCTCAGATACGCAGTATTTT	CASSPAAGSDTQYF
-	TRBV27	TRBJ1-1	TGTGCCAGCAGTTTAGGGCAGGGAAGAACTGAAGCTTTCTTT	CASSLGQGRTEAFF
TRBD2	TRBV9	TRBJ2-1	TGTGCCAGCAGCGTAACATTGGCGGGGGGGCTGAGTTACAATGAGCAGTTCTTC	CASSVTLAGGLSYNEQFF
TRBD2	TRBV6-6	TRBJ2-5	TGTGCCAGCAGTGAGCTCGGACTAGCGGTGGAGACCCAGTACTTC	CASSELGLAVETQYF
TRBD1	TRBV14	TRBJ2-7	TGTGCCAGCAGGGGGACAGGTGACTACGAGCAGTACTTC	CASRGTGDYEQYF
TRBD1	TRBV27	TRBJ1-2	TGTGCCAGCAGTTCCGGACAGGGGAACTATGGCTACACCTTC	CASSSGQGNYGYTF
-	TRBV20-1	TRBJ1-1	TGCAGTGGAGTCTGTGAAGCTTTCTTT	CSGVCEAFF